These T cell receptor beta chains were read from a single sample in a study of response to subunit inactivated influenza vaccine. TCRdb used MiXCR to reprocess the RT-PCR reads, holding one entry per CDR3 protein. The table has about half a million distinct CDR3 sequences, less than 10% seen once. The specimen was PBMCs from blood, collected around 2 years after vaccination. These receptors were collected from a man aged 45-69 years who received an inactivated influenza vaccine. Each CDR3 is given with its conserved first and last residue. The D gene is left open where the match is weak. Size is stated for part of the rows, as once, few or many counts, or as a class when the clone is expanded.

D: .; J: TRBJ1-2; size: many; V: TRBV4-3; DNA: TGCGCCAGCAGCCAGACGACAAGCCCCTCGCCTGGCTACACCTTC; CDR3: CASSQTTSPSPGYTF
D: .; J: TRBJ2-7; size: many; V: TRBV12-3/TRBV12-4; DNA: TGTGCCAGCAGTTCCTGGGCCACGGTTGTCTACGAGCAGTACTTC; CDR3: CASSSWATVVYEQYF
D: .; J: TRBJ2-3; size: .; V: TRBV5-5; DNA: TGTGCCAGCAGCCCTCGATCAGGGCGAGATACGCAGTATTTT; CDR3: CASSPRSGRDTQYF
D: .; J: TRBJ2-2; size: .; V: TRBV30; DNA: TGTGCCTGGACTGGACACAACACCGGGGAGCTGTTTTTT; CDR3: CAWTGHNTGELFF
D: TRBD2; J: TRBJ2-5; size: many; V: TRBV4-1; DNA: TGCGCCAGCAGCCAAGATCTAGCGGGGGCCCGGTACTTC; CDR3: CASSQDLAGARYF
D: .; J: TRBJ1-1; size: few; V: TRBV29-1; DNA: TGCAGCATCCAACAGGGAGGGCGGGCGGCAGCTTTCTTT; CDR3: CSIQQGGRAAAFF
D: .; J: TRBJ1-3; size: .; V: TRBV6-5; DNA: TGTGCCAGCAGTTACTCTGGCAGGGGTCTTGGACACTCTGGAAACACCATATATTTT; CDR3: CASSYSGRGLGHSGNTIYF
D: TRBD2; J: TRBJ2-1; size: .; V: TRBV20-1; DNA: TGCAGTGCTAGAAGACTAGCGGGAGGGAACCTACTTAATGAGCAGTTCTTC; CDR3: CSARRLAGGNLLNEQFF
D: TRBD1; J: TRBJ2-7; size: few; V: TRBV10-1; DNA: TGCGCCAGCACCCAACAGACAGGGCGGGTTGGCTACGAGCAGTACTTC; CDR3: CASTQQTGRVGYEQYF
D: .; J: TRBJ2-3; size: few; V: TRBV27; DNA: TGTGCCAGCAACCCCGGCGGAGGCAGGGTGAAGTATTTT; CDR3: CASNPGGGRVKYF
D: TRBD1; J: TRBJ2-7; size: .; V: TRBV28; DNA: TGTGCCAGCAGTCCCACCGGGACAGCCTACGAGCAGTACTTC; CDR3: CASSPTGTAYEQYF
D: TRBD2; J: TRBJ2-3; size: few; V: TRBV30; DNA: TGTGCCTGGAGGCCAGAAGCGGGACCTTGGGACACAGATACGCAGTATTTT; CDR3: CAWRPEAGPWDTDTQYF
D: TRBD2; J: TRBJ2-3; size: few; V: TRBV20-1; DNA: TGCAGTGCTAGGCTAGCGGGGGGGCCTCCAGATACGCAGTATTTT; CDR3: CSARLAGGPPDTQYF